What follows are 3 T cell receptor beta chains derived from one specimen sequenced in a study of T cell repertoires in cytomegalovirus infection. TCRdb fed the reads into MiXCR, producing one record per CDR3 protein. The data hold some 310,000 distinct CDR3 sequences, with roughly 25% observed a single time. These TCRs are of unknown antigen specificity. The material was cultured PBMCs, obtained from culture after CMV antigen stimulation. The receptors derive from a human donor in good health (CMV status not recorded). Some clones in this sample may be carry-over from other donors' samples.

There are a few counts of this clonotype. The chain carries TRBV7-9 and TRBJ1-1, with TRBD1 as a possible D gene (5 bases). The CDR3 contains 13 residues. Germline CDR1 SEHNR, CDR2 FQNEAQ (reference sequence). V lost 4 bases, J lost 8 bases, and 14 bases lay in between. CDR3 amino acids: CASSYNTGPEAFF. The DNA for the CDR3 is TGTGCCAGCAGCTACAACACGGGGCCAGAAGCTTTCTTT.

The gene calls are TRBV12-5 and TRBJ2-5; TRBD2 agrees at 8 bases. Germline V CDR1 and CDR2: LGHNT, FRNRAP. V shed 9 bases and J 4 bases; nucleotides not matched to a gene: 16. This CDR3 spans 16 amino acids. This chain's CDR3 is CASSLMVGLAGETQYF. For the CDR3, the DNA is TGTGCTAGCAGTCTCATGGTCGGACTAGCCGGAGAGACCCAGTACTTC. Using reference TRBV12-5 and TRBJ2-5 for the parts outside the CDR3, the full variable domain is DARVTQTPRHKVTEMGQEVTMRCQPILGHNTVFWYRQTMMQGLELLAYFRNRAPLDDSGMPKDRFSAEMPDATLATLKIQPSEPRDSAVYFCASSLMVGLAGETQYFGPGTRLLVL.

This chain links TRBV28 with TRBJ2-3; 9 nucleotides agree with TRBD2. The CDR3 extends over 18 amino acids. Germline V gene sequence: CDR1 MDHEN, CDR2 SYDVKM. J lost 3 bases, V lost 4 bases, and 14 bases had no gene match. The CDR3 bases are TGTGCCAGCAGTTCACTAGCGGGCCGCCCCGGTGGGACAGATACGCAGTATTTT. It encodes CASSSLAGRPGGTDTQYF.